Following are 9 T cell receptor beta chains from one sample sequenced in a study of PD-1 blockade in classical Hodgkin lymphoma. The table came from immunoSEQ multiplex PCR; TCRdb's copy has only in-frame clones and leaves some out. This sample has 30,000 to 40,000 clones, with around 89% found just once. Time point here: newly diagnosed, previously untreated cHL patient sample. Magnetic negative selection served to purify CD4+ T cells out of PBMCs that had been thawed. The sample was CD4+ T cells from blood. These receptor sequences come from a human donor with classical Hodgkin lymphoma.

This chain links TRBV5-1 with TRBJ2-7; D gene ambiguous. CDR3 size: 15 residues. Trimming removed 0 bases at V and 6 bases at J, with 16 bases between. In germline, CDR1 is SGHRS, CDR2 YFSETQ. The CDR3, as DNA: TGCGCCAGCAGCTTGGTCGCGACACTGCCTGTCGAGCAGTACTTC. This sequence encodes CASSLVATLPVEQYF.

The rearrangement joins TRBV14 to TRBJ2-5, with 7 bases lining up with TRBD1. The trim removed 5 bases at V and 5 bases at J, leaving 17 bases unmatched. The CDR3 covers 17 residues. Germline loops: CDR1 SGHDN, CDR2 FVKESK. The CDR3 DNA reads TGTGCCAGCAGCTCAGACGAGCGGACAGGCCGACGGGAGACCCAGTACTTC. This codes for CASSSDERTGRRETQYF.

Concerning this clone: Other DNA sequences within the sample encode an identical CDR3. The rearrangement links TRBV28 to TRBJ2-3; D gene ambiguous. V gave up 3 bases and J gave up 2 bases, with 6 bases separating them. This CDR3 comprises 13 residues. Looked up from germline, CDR1 is MDHEN and CDR2 is SYDVKM. The CDR3 DNA is TGTGCCAGCAGTTTCCTGAACACAGATACGCAGTATTTT. This gives the protein CASSFLNTDTQYF.

This chain links TRBV5-4 with TRBJ2-5; TRBD2 is a possible D gene (7 bases). The V end lost 6 bases, the J end lost 1 base, and 22 bases lay between the germline ends. Germline CDR1 is SGHNT and CDR2 is YYREEE (reference sequence). CDR3 length: 17 residues. The CDR3 bases are TGTGCCAGCAAAAAGGACCTCGGGGGGCGCCCCCAAGAGACCCAGTACTTC. It yields the protein CASKKDLGGRPQETQYF.

This clone was seen once. The chain is built from TRBV6-5 and TRBJ1-6; a possible D gene is TRBD1 (6 bases). There are 13 residues in the CDR3. CDR1 MNHEY and CDR2 SVGAGI come from the germline V gene. V dropped 6 bases and J dropped 8 bases, with 11 bases sitting between them. The CDR3 region is CASRRGFDSPLHF. The DNA of the CDR3 is TGTGCCAGCAGAAGGGGGTTTGATTCACCCCTCCACTTT.

This sequence joins TRBV4-1 and TRBJ2-3; possibly TRBD2 for D (5 bases). CDR1 MGHRA and CDR2 YSYEKL come from the germline V gene. V was cut by 2 bases and J by 2 bases, with 14 bases left in between. This CDR3 has 16 residues. The CDR3 protein is CASSQIMDFYTDTQYF. Written as DNA, the CDR3 is TGCGCCAGCAGCCAAATCATGGACTTCTACACAGATACGCAGTATTTT.

This chain connects TRBV28 to TRBJ2-3; D uncertain. The CDR3 covers 11 residues. The germline V gene encodes CDR1 MDHEN and CDR2 SYDVKM. V was shortened by 4 bases and J by 2 bases, with 1 base between the two germline ends. DNA of the CDR3: TGTGCCAGCAGTTACACAGATACGCAGTATTTT. Translating gives CASSYTDTQYF.

The genes are TRBV7-2 and TRBJ1-2, with 7 bases fitting TRBD1. Germline assignment: CDR1 SGHTA and CDR2 FQGNSA. The V segment lost 2 bases and the J segment 2 bases; nucleotides outside the gene matches: 5. This CDR3 comprises 15 residues. CDR3 DNA sequence: TGTGCCAGCAGCTTACCGGGACAGCAAAACTATGGCTACACCTTC. This gives the protein CASSLPGQQNYGYTF.

The rearrangement links TRBV10-3 to TRBJ1-2; no firm D call. This CDR3 has 12 amino acids. With 6 bases removed from V and 6 bases from J, the gap between germline ends came to 11 bases. CDR1 ENHRY and CDR2 SYGVKD come from the germline V gene. The CDR3: CAIRQVDHGYTF. Here the CDR3 DNA reads TGTGCCATCAGGCAGGTTGATCATGGCTACACCTTC.